The rows below give T cell receptor beta chains drawn from one sample of a study of blood T cells in healthy people across ages. TCRdb re-analysed the 5' RACE reads in MiXCR, keeping a single row per CDR3 protein. The top ten hold over 20% of the sample, which has about 970,000 distinct CDR3 sequences, roughly 50% seen once. The sample consisted of blood. The source of these receptors is a woman aged 60-75 years in good health. Each CDR3 is given with its conserved first and last residue. D genes are given only for firm matches. Clone size, where shown, is once, few, many, or a class for clones that have expanded.

cdr3_nt	cdr3_aa	v_call	j_call	d_call	clone_size
TGTGCCAGCAGTTACTCGGCAGGGGGTTTTTCCCATTATGAGACCCAGTACTTC	CASSYSAGGFSHYETQYF	TRBV6-5	TRBJ2-5	TRBD1	NA
TGCAGTGCCCTAGGGACTTCTACCGAGCAGTACTTC	CSALGTSTEQYF	TRBV20-1	TRBJ2-7	NA	NA
TGCAGCGTTTACCCCCTGTCCGGGCAGTTCTTC	CSVYPLSGQFF	TRBV29-1	TRBJ2-1	NA	few
TGTGCCAGCAGCCATACTAGCGAAATTACAGATACGCAGTATTTT	CASSHTSEITDTQYF	TRBV4-2	TRBJ2-3	TRBD2	few
TGTGCCAGCAGCACCGGCCCTCATCAGCCCCAGCATTTT	CASSTGPHQPQHF	TRBV3-1	TRBJ1-5	NA	NA
TGTGCCAGCAGCCGTCCCACAGGGAGGGAAACTGAAGCTTTCTTT	CASSRPTGRETEAFF	TRBV11-2	TRBJ1-1	NA	NA
TGCAGTGCTCCCGGGACATCCCTTACCTACGAGCAGTACTTC	CSAPGTSLTYEQYF	TRBV20-1	TRBJ2-7	NA	NA
TGTGCCAGCAGCACGGGGACAGCTTACAATGAGCAGTACTTC	CASSTGTAYNEQYF	TRBV9	TRBJ2-7	TRBD1	NA
TGTGCCAGCAGTGAAGGGTGGTCTAGTCTGCAGTACTTC	CASSEGWSSLQYF	TRBV2	TRBJ2-7	NA	NA
TGCAGCGTTGAATTCGGGACTAGCAATAATGAGCAGTTCTTC	CSVEFGTSNNEQFF	TRBV29-1	TRBJ2-1	TRBD2	few
TGTGCCAGCAGCTTAGTCGCAAGGGGGCGGGATCAGCCCCAGCATTTT	CASSLVARGRDQPQHF	TRBV7-2	TRBJ1-5	TRBD1	few
TGTGCCAGCAGCTTAGTGGGACGGGAGAGCACAGATACGCAGTATTTT	CASSLVGRESTDTQYF	TRBV7-2	TRBJ2-3	NA	once
TGTGCCAGCAGCTCCGAAAGGTGGTACGAGCAGTACTTC	CASSSERWYEQYF	TRBV7-2	TRBJ2-7	NA	NA
TGTGCCAGCAGCCCCGTAGGGTCTAGCACAGATACGCAGTATTTT	CASSPVGSSTDTQYF	TRBV4-2	TRBJ2-3	NA	NA
TGCGCCAGCAGTGAGTCGCCCGTGAACACTGAAGCTTTCTTT	CASSESPVNTEAFF	TRBV10-1	TRBJ1-1	NA	NA
TGCAGTGCACCTAGGTTACCCTCCCTTACCTACGAGCAGTACTTC	CSAPRLPSLTYEQYF	TRBV20-1	TRBJ2-7	NA	few
TGTGCCAGCAGTGAGGGCGGAGCCCCCTACAATGAGCAGTTCTTC	CASSEGGAPYNEQFF	TRBV2	TRBJ2-1	NA	NA
TGCAGGGTGGGTAGGGAAGGTGGCTACACCTTC	CRVGREGGYTF	TRBV20-1	TRBJ1-2	NA	NA
TGTGCCATCTCAGAAGGACAGGAGGGCATCGATGAGCAGTTCTTC	CAISEGQEGIDEQFF	TRBV10-3	TRBJ2-1	NA	NA
TGCAGCGTCCAGAAGTCTAGCGGGAGCCCCACCGAGCAGTACTTC	CSVQKSSGSPTEQYF	TRBV29-1	TRBJ2-7	TRBD2	NA
TGCAGTGCAGAAACAGGGGGCGCTTACAATCAGCCCCAGCATTTT	CSAETGGAYNQPQHF	TRBV20-1	TRBJ1-5	TRBD1	NA
TGCGGCGTAAACAGGGGTACTAATGAAAAACTGTTTTTT	CGVNRGTNEKLFF	TRBV29-1	TRBJ1-4	TRBD1	NA
TGTGCCACCAGTGTAGGGACTAGCGGGAAAAATGAGCAGTTCTTC	CATSVGTSGKNEQFF	TRBV24-1	TRBJ2-1	TRBD2	NA
TGTGCCAGCAGTTTCTATCAGGGTGATCAGCCCCAGCATTTT	CASSFYQGDQPQHF	TRBV28	TRBJ1-5	NA	few
TGTGCCAGCCGGCCCGACAGCTCCAATGAGCAGTTCTTC	CASRPDSSNEQFF	TRBV14	TRBJ2-1	NA	NA
TGCAGCGTTGATGGGGTGAATAGCGGGAGACCGAACGAGCAGTACTTC	CSVDGVNSGRPNEQYF	TRBV29-1	TRBJ2-7	TRBD2	few
TGTGCCAGCAGCCGCCTGGGGACTAGCGGGAGGCCAGATACGCAGTATTTT	CASSRLGTSGRPDTQYF	TRBV6-1	TRBJ2-3	TRBD2	NA
TGCAGCGCCCGGGAGACGGGAGAGACCCAGTACTTC	CSARETGETQYF	TRBV29-1	TRBJ2-5	NA	few
TGTGCCAGCAATGGCCCGGGACTGGAGACCCAGTACTTC	CASNGPGLETQYF	TRBV6-6	TRBJ2-5	NA	few
TGCGCCAGCAGCCAAGATTTTCGAGACAGGGCCTTTTATGGCTACACCTTC	CASSQDFRDRAFYGYTF	TRBV4-1	TRBJ1-2	TRBD1	NA
TGTGCCAGCAGCCAAACCGGGGCGGGGCAGTACTTC	CASSQTGAGQYF	TRBV3-1	TRBJ2-7	NA	NA
TGTGCCAGCAGCCAAGAGGGTAGGGGCACTGAAGCTTTCTTT	CASSQEGRGTEAFF	TRBV3-1	TRBJ1-1	NA	NA
TGTGCCAGCAGCCGAAGCCGGGCCTCCCTCCGAAATGAGCAGTTCTTC	CASSRSRASLRNEQFF	TRBV3-1	TRBJ2-1	NA	NA
TGCGCCAGCAGCCTGGATCCAGGGAGAAACTCCTACAATGAGCAGTTCTTC	CASSLDPGRNSYNEQFF	TRBV4-1	TRBJ2-1	NA	many
TGTGCCACCAGCAGAGACCCTACGAGCGGGTACCAAGAGACCCAGTACTTC	CATSRDPTSGYQETQYF	TRBV15	TRBJ2-5	NA	NA
TGCGCCAGCAGCCCTCAGGGCGACACCAGGGAGACCCAGTACTTC	CASSPQGDTRETQYF	TRBV4-3	TRBJ2-5	NA	NA
TGTGCCGGCAGCGAGACTAGCGGGAGTTACGAGCAGTACTTC	CAGSETSGSYEQYF	TRBV9	TRBJ2-7	TRBD2	NA
TGTGCCAGCAGCTTAGCCCGGACTATCCCTCCAGAGCAGTACTTC	CASSLARTIPPEQYF	TRBV7-2	TRBJ2-5	NA	NA
TGTGCCAGCCGCCCGACAGGGGGAACGAACGAGCAGTACTTC	CASRPTGGTNEQYF	TRBV6-5	TRBJ2-7	TRBD1	NA
TGCGCCAGCAGTACAGCGGGAGCAAGCAGCTACGAGCAGTACTTC	CASSTAGASSYEQYF	TRBV5-1	TRBJ2-7	TRBD2	few
TGCAGTGCTAGAGGATGGGGGACTAGCGGGATTTATACGCAGTATTTT	CSARGWGTSGIYTQYF	TRBV20-1	TRBJ2-3	TRBD2	few
TGCAGTGCTAGTCGTCGCGGCGGGAGCCCAGATACGCAGTATTTT	CSASRRGGSPDTQYF	TRBV20-1	TRBJ2-3	TRBD2	NA
TGTGCCATCAGGGCGGGGGAACGATCGGGTGACTACGAGCAGTACTTC	CAIRAGERSGDYEQYF	TRBV10-3	TRBJ2-7	TRBD2	NA
TGCAGTGCCGGCAGACTAGCGGGATTAGATACGCAGTATTTT	CSAGRLAGLDTQYF	TRBV20-1	TRBJ2-3	TRBD2	NA
TGTGCCAGCAGCGCGAGACAGGGGACGAACTATGGCTACACCTTC	CASSARQGTNYGYTF	TRBV9	TRBJ1-2	TRBD1	NA
TGCGCCAGCAGCTTGTCACTGGCCGGGGAGCTGTTTTTT	CASSLSLAGELFF	TRBV5-1	TRBJ2-2	NA	NA
TGCAGTGCTCAGCTACCGGGACAGATCTCCTACGAGCAGTACTTC	CSAQLPGQISYEQYF	TRBV20-1	TRBJ2-7	TRBD1	few
TGTGCCAGCAGCTTCCCCCGGACTAGCGGGCCTTGGGATGAGCAGTTCTTC	CASSFPRTSGPWDEQFF	TRBV5-6	TRBJ2-1	TRBD2	NA
TGTGCCAGCAGCTCGGACGGATATAGGGATACGCAGTATTTT	CASSSDGYRDTQYF	TRBV2	TRBJ2-3	NA	NA
TGTGCCAGCAGCTTCGGGACTAGCGGGAGCTGGGCAGATACGCAGTATTTT	CASSFGTSGSWADTQYF	TRBV7-9	TRBJ2-3	TRBD2	NA
TGTGCCAGCAGCATTGACAGCTCTGGGGCCAACGTCCTGACTTTC	CASSIDSSGANVLTF	TRBV5-6	TRBJ2-6	NA	NA
TGTGCCACCAGGGACGTAGGGGGGGATGAGCAGTTCTTC	CATRDVGGDEQFF	TRBV15	TRBJ2-1	NA	NA
TGTGCCAGCAGCTTCCCTCTACAGGGGGCGAAGTCAGAGACCCAGTACTTC	CASSFPLQGAKSETQYF	TRBV7-9	TRBJ2-5	TRBD1	NA
TGTGCCAGCAGCACAGGGGCTCCACGCTATGGCTACACCTTC	CASSTGAPRYGYTF	TRBV5-5	TRBJ1-2	TRBD1	once